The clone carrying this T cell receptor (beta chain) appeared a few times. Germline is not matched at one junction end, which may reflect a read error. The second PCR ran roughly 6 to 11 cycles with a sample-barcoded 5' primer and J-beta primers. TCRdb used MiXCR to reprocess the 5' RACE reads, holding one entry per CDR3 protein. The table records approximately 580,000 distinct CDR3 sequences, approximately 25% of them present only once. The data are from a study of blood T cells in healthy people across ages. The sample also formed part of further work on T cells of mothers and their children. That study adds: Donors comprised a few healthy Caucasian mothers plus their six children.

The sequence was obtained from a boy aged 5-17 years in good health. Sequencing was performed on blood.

CDR3: CASSLKGTTYGYTF. Written as DNA, the CDR3 is TGTGCCAGCAGTTTGAAGGGGACTACTTATGGCTATACCTTC. The chain combines TRBV6-2 or TRBV6-3 with TRBJ1-2; maybe TRBD1 (5 bases). The germline gives CDR1 MNHEY, CDR2 SVGEGT. The CDR3 is made up of 14 amino acids.